The present T cell receptor beta chain was sequenced within a study of T-cell memory formation after mild COVID-19. This clonotype appeared many times. TCRdb recomputed calls from the 5' RACE reads with MiXCR, one row per CDR3 protein. The sample gives about 280,000 distinct CDR3 sequences, around 8% of which show up once; less than 25% is in the top ten. The CDR3 is 16 amino acids. Between the trimmed V and J ends, which lost 0 bases and 4 bases, there was a span of 12 bases. Germline values: CDR1 LGHNA, CDR2 YSLEER. This receptor was obtained from a man aged 18 to 30 who had mild COVID-19 (a few samples of this study predate the infection). Cell type and time point are not known. What was sequenced was PBMCs or a T cell subset sorted from them (not recorded which). The chain combines TRBV4-3 with TRBJ2-2, with D unresolved. CDR3: CASSQDVAEPTGELFF. The CDR3 bases are TGCGCCAGCAGCCAAGATGTGGCAGAACCCACCGGGGAGCTGTTTTTT.